What follows are 27 T cell receptor beta chains derived from one specimen sequenced in a study of T cell responses to AZD1222 COVID-19 vaccine. Method: immunoSEQ multiplex PCR; TCRdb's copy keeps in-frame clones and lacks some. Among under 200,000 clones, about 88% were seen once, and the ten largest hold 25% to 30%. The sequencing here drew on peripheral blood, taken 28 days after the second AZD1222 dose. The receptors come from an adult who received the AZD1222 COVID-19 vaccine.

The chain couples TRBV5-1 to TRBJ2-5, with 10 bases fitting TRBD2. Germline V gene sequence: CDR1 SGHRS, CDR2 YFSETQ. V trimming: 4 bases; J trimming: 2 bases; junction bases outside the gene matches: 2. CDR3 length equals 14 residues. CDR3 coding DNA: TGCGCCAGCAGCAAAGCGGGAGGGCAAGAGACCCAGTACTTC. Protein sequence: CASSKAGGQETQYF.

The chain uses TRBV30 and TRBJ1-3; D may be TRBD1 (5 bases). Between the trimmed V and J ends, which lost 1 base and 0 bases, there was a span of 10 bases. CDR1 is GTSNPN and CDR2 is SVGIG in the germline V gene (reference sequence). The CDR3 has 15 residues. The CDR3 sequence: CAWSGQSYSGNTIYF. CDR3 nucleotide sequence: TGTGCCTGGAGTGGACAGAGCTACTCTGGAAACACCATATATTTT.

The chain uses TRBV9 and TRBJ1-1, with TRBD1 as a possible D gene (6 bases). Germline V gene sequence: CDR1 SGDLS, CDR2 YYNGEE. V lost 4 bases and J 1 base, leaving 8 bases between the germline ends. This CDR3 has 13 residues. Here the CDR3 reads CASSLGQNTEAFF. DNA for the CDR3: TGTGCCAGCAGCCTGGGACAGAACACTGAAGCTTTCTTT. Using reference TRBV9 and TRBJ1-1 for the parts outside the CDR3, the full variable domain is DSGVTQTPKHLITATGQRVTLRCSPRSGDLSVYWYQQSLDQGLQFLIQYYNGEERAKGNILERFSAQQFPDLHSELNLSSLELGDSALYFCASSLGQNTEAFFGQGTRLTVV.

In this sample, this clone turned up a few times. This chain uses TRBV19 with TRBJ2-7; D is uncertain. The V end was cut by 6 bases, the J end by 2 bases, with 14 bases between. CDR3 length: 14 amino acids. Germline V gives CDR1 LNHDA, CDR2 SQIVND (reference sequence). CDR3 nucleotide sequence: TGTGCCAGTAGCCCTCGCGGATCCACCTACGAGCAGTACTTC. This translates into CASSPRGSTYEQYF.

Notes on this clone: The same CDR3 can be traced to other DNA sequences in this sample. The chain links TRBV7-9 to TRBJ2-7; 13 nucleotides align to TRBD2. The CDR3 spans 15 residues. After removal of 5 bases from V and 2 bases from J, the junction contained 3 bases not matched to a gene. Germline values: CDR1 SEHNR, CDR2 FQNEAQ (reference sequence). Written as DNA, the CDR3 is TGTGCCAGCAGCCCACTAGCGGGAGGGACCTACGAGCAGTACTTC. Protein sequence: CASSPLAGGTYEQYF.

The rearrangement joins TRBV9 to TRBJ2-1; D gene uncertain. With 1 base removed from V and 4 bases from J, the gap between germline ends came to 3 bases. CDR3 length: 12 amino acids. Looked up from germline, CDR1 is SGDLS and CDR2 is YYNGEE. CDR3 in DNA: TGTGCCAGCAGCGTAATGTACAATGAGCAGTTCTTC. Protein sequence: CASSVMYNEQFF.

This rearrangement joins TRBV6-2 or TRBV6-3 to TRBJ1-4, with TRBD1 matching 9 bases. This CDR3 region has 15 residues. Germline values: CDR1 MNHEY, CDR2 SVGEGT. V was pared by 2 bases and J by 8 bases, with 6 bases of the junction left unmatched. CDR3 coding DNA: TGTGCCAGCAGTTACCTGGACAGGGGAGGCGAAAAACTGTTTTTT. Translation: CASSYLDRGGEKLFF.

This sequence joins TRBV30 and TRBJ2-1, with 7 bases fitting TRBD1. With V trimmed by 5 bases and J by 0 bases, 1 base remained unmatched. The CDR3 is 13 residues long. Per germline, CDR1 GTSNPN and CDR2 SVGIG (reference sequence). CDR3 coding DNA: TGTGCCTGGGGGACAGACTCCTACAATGAGCAGTTCTTC. It is translated as CAWGTDSYNEQFF.

V and J are TRBV7-3 and TRBJ1-2; TRBD1 is a possible D gene (5 bases). Germline CDR1 and CDR2: SGHTA and FQGTGA. V lost 5 bases, J lost 3 bases, and 16 bases lay in between. The CDR3 has 15 amino acids. CDR3 DNA: TGTGCCAGCAGCACAGGTCAGGGCGGCGACTATGGCTACACCTTC. Translating it yields CASSTGQGGDYGYTF.

CDR3 amino acids: CASSLEDVGEQFF. The CDR3 DNA is TGTGCCAGCAGCTTAGAGGACGTGGGTGAGCAGTTCTTC. This chain joins TRBV11-2 and TRBJ2-1; D is undetermined. CDR1 is SGHAT and CDR2 is FQNNGV in the germline V gene. The CDR3 covers 13 residues. V lost 0 bases and J lost 9, with 9 bases in between. Drawing the rest from reference TRBV11-2 and TRBJ2-1, the complete variable domain is EAGVAQSPRYKIIEKRQSVAFWCNPISGHATLYWYQQILGQGPKLLIQFQNNGVVDDSQLPKDRFSAERLKGVDSTLKIQPAKLEDSAVYLCASSLEDVGEQFFGPGTRLTVL.

CDR3 sequence: CASKRTGAYEQYF. CDR3 sequence (DNA): TGTGCCAGCAAAAGAACAGGGGCCTACGAGCAGTACTTC. The chain carries TRBV27 and TRBJ2-7, with 7 positions matching TRBD1. The CDR3 has 13 amino acids. The germline CDR1 and CDR2 sequences are MNHEY and SMNVEV (reference sequence). The V segment lost 7 bases and the J segment 2 bases; nucleotides outside the gene matches: 5.

This chain connects TRBV6-2 or TRBV6-3 to TRBJ2-2; no clear D. The germline gives CDR1 MNHEY, CDR2 SVGEGT. Trimming left V 3 bases short and J 5 bases short, with 13 bases between. The CDR3 runs 15 residues. The CDR3 sequence: CASSYEPAATGELFF. The CDR3 nucleotides are TGTGCCAGCAGTTATGAGCCTGCCGCTACCGGGGAGCTGTTTTTT.

The chain is built from TRBV4-3 and TRBJ2-1; TRBD2 matches 13 bases. V lost 3 bases, J lost 0 bases, and 5 bases stayed unmatched. The CDR3 loop spans 18 amino acids. Germline CDR1 LGHNA, CDR2 YSLEER. The CDR3 DNA is TGCGCCAGCAGCCAGTCTGGGACTAGCGGGAACTCCTACAATGAGCAGTTCTTC. This translates into CASSQSGTSGNSYNEQFF.

The CDR3 coding sequence is TGTGCCAGCAGCTCGACAGTCCGGGAGACCCAGTACTTC. Translated, it gives CASSSTVRETQYF. The chain is built from TRBV7-2 and TRBJ2-5; tentative D call: TRBD1 (5 bases). Germline assignment: CDR1 SGHTA and CDR2 FQGNSA. V lost 4 bases to trimming and J lost 5 bases, with 11 bases between them. CDR3 length equals 13 residues.

The chain is built from TRBV5-5 and TRBJ1-2; D not certain. CDR3 size: 13 residues. Germline V gene data show CDR1 as SGHKS and CDR2 as YYEKEE (reference sequence). Trimming removed 4 bases at V and 5 bases at J, with 12 bases between. This chain's CDR3 is CASSGADGYGYTF. DNA for the CDR3: TGTGCCAGCAGCGGAGCAGACGGATATGGCTACACCTTC.

The V gene is TRBV5-1, the J gene TRBJ2-6; D uncertain. CDR3 length: 15 residues. CDR1 and CDR2 from the germline V gene are SGHRS and YFSETQ. V lost 0 bases and J lost 2, with 6 bases in between. The CDR3 nucleotides are TGCGCCAGCAGCTTGGGGGTGGCTGGGGCCAACGTCCTGACTTTC. It encodes CASSLGVAGANVLTF. Full variable domain (outside the CDR3, taken from reference TRBV5-1 and TRBJ2-6): KAGVTQTPRYLIKTRGQQVTLSCSPISGHRSVSWYQQTPGQGLQFLFEYFSETQRNKGNFPGRFSGRQFSNSRSEMNVSTLELGDSALYLCASSLGVAGANVLTFGAGSRLTVL.

CDR3 loop: CASSITSLAGYNEQFF. CDR3 sequence (DNA): TGTGCCAGCAGCATCACCAGCCTAGCGGGGTACAATGAGCAGTTCTTC. The gene calls are TRBV9 and TRBJ2-1; 9 positions match TRBD2. The CDR3 sequence is 16 residues long. V lost 4 bases and J lost 4; bases outside the gene matches: 9. Germline lookup yields CDR1 SGDLS and CDR2 YYNGEE.

The rearrangement uses TRBV12-3 or TRBV12-4 and TRBJ2-1; D unclear. CDR3 length equals 13 residues. The V end lost 6 bases, the J end lost 7 bases, and 13 bases lay between the germline ends. The CDR3 DNA reads TGTGCCAGCAGCTCAGGAGTGTGGAATGAGCAGTTCTTC. This sequence encodes CASSSGVWNEQFF.

The CDR3 DNA sequence: TGTGCCAGCAGTAGACAGGGAAACACTGAAGCTTTCTTT. Its protein product is CASSRQGNTEAFF. The chain combines TRBV6-5 with TRBJ1-1; 7 bases match TRBD1. V was clipped by 5 bases and J by 2 bases; unmatched bases: 2. Germline CDR1 MNHEY, CDR2 SVGAGI. This CDR3 region has 13 residues.

This sequence joins TRBV10-1 and TRBJ1-3, with TRBD1 identical over 7 bases. The CDR3 covers 14 residues. V shed 4 bases and J 8 bases; nucleotides not matched to a gene: 8. Germline values: CDR1 WNHNN, CDR2 SYGVQD (reference sequence). CDR3 sequence (DNA): TGCGCCAGCAGTGTTAAACAGGGGAGAGACACCATATATTTT. Its translation is CASSVKQGRDTIYF.

V usage is TRBV4-3 and J usage is TRBJ1-6; unclear D gene. Germline loops: CDR1 LGHNA, CDR2 YSLEER. V gave up 0 bases and J gave up 9 bases, with 12 bases separating them. This CDR3 contains 15 residues. This CDR3 is CASSQDDFGSSPLHF. The CDR3, as DNA: TGCGCCAGCAGCCAAGATGATTTCGGGAGTTCACCCCTCCACTTT.

The gene calls are TRBV12-3 or TRBV12-4 and TRBJ1-4, with D uncertain. The CDR3 extends over 13 amino acids. Trimming stripped 6 bases from V and 8 bases from J, with 13 bases between. CDR3 sequence reads: CASREAPGEKLFF. CDR3 sequence (DNA): TGTGCCAGCAGAGAGGCGCCCGGCGAAAAACTGTTTTTT.

This clone appeared a single time. The chain has TRBV19 and TRBJ1-6, with TRBD1 as a possible D gene (6 bases). The length of the CDR3 is 14 residues. Germline CDR1 is LNHDA and CDR2 is SQIVND (reference sequence). V lost 5 bases, J lost 7 bases, and 12 bases lay in between. CDR3 DNA: TGTGCCAGTAGTCCTCACAGGGAGAATTCACCCCTCCACTTT. Amino acids: CASSPHRENSPLHF.

The rearrangement links TRBV7-3 to TRBJ2-3; D not resolved. V gave up 6 bases and J gave up 2 bases, with 12 bases separating them. The CDR3 runs to 14 residues. Germline lookup yields CDR1 SGHTA and CDR2 FQGTGA. CDR3 sequence reads: CASRPLRNTDTQYF. The CDR3 DNA reads TGTGCCAGCAGGCCCCTTCGCAACACAGATACGCAGTATTTT.

V usage is TRBV10-3 and J usage is TRBJ2-7; no definite D call. The CDR3 runs 13 residues. Germline V gives CDR1 ENHRY, CDR2 SYGVKD. Trimming removed 0 bases from V and 3 bases from J, with 6 bases in between. The CDR3 bases are TGTGCCATCAGTGAGTCGAGAGACTACGAGCAGTACTTC. As protein: CAISESRDYEQYF.

The chain joins TRBV15 to TRBJ1-4; no clear D gene. Per the germline V gene, CDR1 is LNHNV and CDR2 is YYDKDF (reference sequence). Trimming pared 0 bases from V and 8 bases from J, leaving 7 bases between. The CDR3 is made up of 13 amino acids. The CDR3 sequence is CATSRDIGEKLFF. The CDR3 DNA reads as TGTGCCACCAGCAGAGATATAGGAGAAAAACTGTTTTTT.

The J gene is TRBJ1-5, the V gene TRBV29-1; TRBD1 agrees at 7 bases. This CDR3 is 12 amino acids long. The germline V gene has CDR1 SQVTM and CDR2 ANQGSEA. Losses at the gene ends were 5 bases for V and 4 bases for J; bases not matched to a gene: 2. CDR3: CSVTDRNQPQHF. The CDR3 DNA reads as TGCAGCGTTACGGACAGGAATCAGCCCCAGCATTTT.